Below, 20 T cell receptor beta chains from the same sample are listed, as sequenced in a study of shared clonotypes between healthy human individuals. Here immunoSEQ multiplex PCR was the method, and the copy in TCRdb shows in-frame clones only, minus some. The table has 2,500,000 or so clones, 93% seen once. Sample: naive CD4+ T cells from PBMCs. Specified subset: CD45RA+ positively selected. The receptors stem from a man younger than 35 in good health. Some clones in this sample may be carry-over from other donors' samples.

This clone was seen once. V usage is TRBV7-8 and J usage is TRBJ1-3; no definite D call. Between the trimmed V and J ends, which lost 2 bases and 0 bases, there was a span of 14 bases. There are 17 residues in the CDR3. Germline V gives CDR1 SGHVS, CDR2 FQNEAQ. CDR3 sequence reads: CASSLLMEPSSGNTIYF. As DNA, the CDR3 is TGTGCCAGCAGCTTATTGATGGAACCGAGCTCTGGAAACACCATATATTTT.

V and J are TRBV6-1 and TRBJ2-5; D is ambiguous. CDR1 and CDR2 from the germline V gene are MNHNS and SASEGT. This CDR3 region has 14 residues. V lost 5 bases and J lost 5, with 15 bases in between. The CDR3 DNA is TGTGCCAGCAGTCCAGCCTCCGGGCTTGAGACCCAGTACTTC. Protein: CASSPASGLETQYF.

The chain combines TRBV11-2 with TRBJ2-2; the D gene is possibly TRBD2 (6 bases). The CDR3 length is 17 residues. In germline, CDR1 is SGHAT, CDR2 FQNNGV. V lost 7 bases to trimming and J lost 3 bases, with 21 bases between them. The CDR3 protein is CASNNRDSVFDTGELFF. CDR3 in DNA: TGTGCCAGCAACAACCGGGACTCCGTTTTTGACACCGGGGAGCTGTTTTTT.

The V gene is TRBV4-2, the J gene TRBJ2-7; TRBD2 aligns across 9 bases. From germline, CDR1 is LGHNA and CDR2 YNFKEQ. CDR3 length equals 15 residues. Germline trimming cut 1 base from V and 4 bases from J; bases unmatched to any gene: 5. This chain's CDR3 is CASSQGTSVPYEQYF. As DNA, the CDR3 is TGTGCCAGCAGCCAAGGGACTAGCGTACCTTACGAGCAGTACTTC.

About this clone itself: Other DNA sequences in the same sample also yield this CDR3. The CDR3 is CASSSQGPGELFF. The CDR3 region has the DNA TGTGCCAGCAGCTCCCAGGGACCCGGGGAGCTGTTTTTT. The J gene is TRBJ2-2, the V gene TRBV7-9; either TRBD1 or TRBD2 may fit D (5 bases each). Germline V CDR1 and CDR2: SEHNR, FQNEAQ (reference sequence). This CDR3 is 13 amino acids long. V shed 4 bases and J shed 6 bases, with 9 bases lying between them.

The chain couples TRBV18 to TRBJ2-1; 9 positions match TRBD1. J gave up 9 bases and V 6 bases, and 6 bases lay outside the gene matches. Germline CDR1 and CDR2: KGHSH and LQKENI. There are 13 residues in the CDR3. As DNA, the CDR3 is TGTGCCAGCTCTCTCGGACAGGGGAGTGAGCAGTTCTTC. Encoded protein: CASSLGQGSEQFF.

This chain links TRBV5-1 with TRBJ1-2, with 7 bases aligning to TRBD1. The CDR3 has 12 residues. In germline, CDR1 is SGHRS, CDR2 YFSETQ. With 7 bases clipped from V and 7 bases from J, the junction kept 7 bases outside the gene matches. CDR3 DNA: TGCGCCAGCCAAGACAGGGCTTCTGGCTACACCTTC. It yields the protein CASQDRASGYTF.

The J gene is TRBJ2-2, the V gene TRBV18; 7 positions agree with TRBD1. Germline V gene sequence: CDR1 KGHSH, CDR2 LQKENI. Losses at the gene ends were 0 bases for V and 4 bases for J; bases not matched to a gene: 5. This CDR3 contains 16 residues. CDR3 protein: CASSPPERGRTGELFF. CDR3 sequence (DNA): TGTGCCAGCTCACCACCGGAAAGGGGGCGCACCGGGGAGCTGTTTTTT.

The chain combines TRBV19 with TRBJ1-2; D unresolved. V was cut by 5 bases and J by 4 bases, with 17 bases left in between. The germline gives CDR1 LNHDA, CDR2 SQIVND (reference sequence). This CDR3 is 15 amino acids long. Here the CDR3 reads CASSVSGSAGYGYTF. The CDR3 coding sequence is TGTGCCAGTAGTGTTTCAGGATCCGCAGGCTATGGCTACACCTTC.

The CDR3 reads CASSFLRGADSYGYTF. As DNA, the CDR3 is TGTGCCAGCAGCTTCCTTAGGGGCGCAGATTCCTATGGCTACACCTTC. V gene TRBV7-9 combines with J gene TRBJ1-2, with TRBD1 as a possible D gene (5 bases). The CDR3 has 16 amino acids. The germline V gene encodes CDR1 SEHNR and CDR2 FQNEAQ (reference sequence). V gave up 3 bases and J gave up 4 bases, with 18 bases separating them.

CDR3 coding DNA: TGTGCCAGCAGCGAGGCAGCGGGAGTCTCCTACAATGAGCAGTTCTTC. Its protein product is CASSEAAGVSYNEQFF. The chain has TRBV5-4 and TRBJ2-1; 8 positions agree with TRBD2. Germline V gene data show CDR1 as SGHNT and CDR2 as YYREEE (reference sequence). The CDR3 runs 16 residues. V gave up 4 bases and J gave up 0 bases; unmatched junction bases: 6. Together with reference TRBV5-4 and TRBJ2-1, the CDR3 gives the full variable domain: ETGVTQSPTHLIKTRGQQVTLRCSSQSGHNTVSWYQQALGQGPQFIFQYYREEENGRGNFPPRFSGLQFPNYSSELNVNALELDDSALYLCASSEAAGVSYNEQFFGPGTRLTVL.

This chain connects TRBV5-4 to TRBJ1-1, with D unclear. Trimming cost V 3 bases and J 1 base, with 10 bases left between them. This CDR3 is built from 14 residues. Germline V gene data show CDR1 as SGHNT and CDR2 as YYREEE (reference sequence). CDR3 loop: CASSSRDGNTEAFF. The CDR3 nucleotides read TGTGCCAGCAGCTCCAGAGACGGGAACACTGAAGCTTTCTTT.

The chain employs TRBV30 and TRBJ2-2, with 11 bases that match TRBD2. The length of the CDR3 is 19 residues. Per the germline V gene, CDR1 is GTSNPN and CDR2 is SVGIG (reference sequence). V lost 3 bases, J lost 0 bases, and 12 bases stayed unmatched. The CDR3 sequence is CAWSPRRLAGTPNTGELFF. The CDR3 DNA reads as TGTGCCTGGAGCCCCCGCCGACTAGCGGGGACCCCGAACACCGGGGAGCTGTTTTTT.

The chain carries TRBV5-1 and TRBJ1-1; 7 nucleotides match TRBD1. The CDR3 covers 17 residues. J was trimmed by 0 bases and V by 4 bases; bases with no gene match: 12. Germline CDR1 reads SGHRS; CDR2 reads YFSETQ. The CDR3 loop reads CASSGGRGGSMNTEAFF. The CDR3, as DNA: TGCGCCAGCAGCGGGGGCCGAGGGGGCTCTATGAACACTGAAGCTTTCTTT.

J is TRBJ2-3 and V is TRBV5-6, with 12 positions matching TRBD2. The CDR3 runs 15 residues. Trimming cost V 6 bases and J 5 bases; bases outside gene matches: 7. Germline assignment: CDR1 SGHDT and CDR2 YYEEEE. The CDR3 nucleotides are TGTGCCAGCACTCCCGGACTAGCGGGACTAGATACGCAGTATTTT. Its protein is CASTPGLAGLDTQYF.

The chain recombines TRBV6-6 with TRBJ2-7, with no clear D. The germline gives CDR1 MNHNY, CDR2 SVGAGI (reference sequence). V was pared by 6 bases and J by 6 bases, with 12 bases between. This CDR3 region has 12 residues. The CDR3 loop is CASRSSLREQYF. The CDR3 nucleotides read TGTGCCAGCAGATCCTCGCTGCGCGAGCAGTACTTC.

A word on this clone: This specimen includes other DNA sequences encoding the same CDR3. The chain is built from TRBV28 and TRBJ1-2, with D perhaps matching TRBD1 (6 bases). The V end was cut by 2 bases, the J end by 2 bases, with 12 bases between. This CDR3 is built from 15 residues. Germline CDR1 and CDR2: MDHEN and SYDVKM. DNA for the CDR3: TGTGCCAGCAGTTTAGGGGGGGCACCCAACTATGGCTACACCTTC. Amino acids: CASSLGGAPNYGYTF.

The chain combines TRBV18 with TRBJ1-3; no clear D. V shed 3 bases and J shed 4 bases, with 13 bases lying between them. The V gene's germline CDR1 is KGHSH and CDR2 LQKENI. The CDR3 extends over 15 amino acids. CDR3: CASSPVNTAGNTIYF. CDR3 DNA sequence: TGTGCCAGCTCACCTGTGAACACGGCGGGAAACACCATATATTTT. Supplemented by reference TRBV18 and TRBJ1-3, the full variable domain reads NAGVMQNPRHLVRRRGQEARLRCSPMKGHSHVYWYRQLPEEGLKFMVYLQKENIIDESGMPKERFSAEFPKEGPSILRIQQVVRGDSAAYFCASSPVNTAGNTIYFGEGSWLTVV.

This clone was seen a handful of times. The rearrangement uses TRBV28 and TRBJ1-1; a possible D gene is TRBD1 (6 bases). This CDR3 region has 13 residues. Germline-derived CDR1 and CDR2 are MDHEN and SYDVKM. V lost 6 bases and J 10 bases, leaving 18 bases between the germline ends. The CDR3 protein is CASSSRQAQGAFF. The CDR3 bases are TGTGCCAGCAGCAGTAGACAGGCACAAGGAGCTTTCTTT.

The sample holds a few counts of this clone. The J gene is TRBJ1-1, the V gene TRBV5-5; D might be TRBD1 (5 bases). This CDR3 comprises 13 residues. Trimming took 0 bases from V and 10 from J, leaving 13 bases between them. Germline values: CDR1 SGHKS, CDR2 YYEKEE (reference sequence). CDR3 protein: CASSLALGVTAFF. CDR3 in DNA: TGTGCCAGCAGCTTGGCGTTAGGGGTCACAGCTTTCTTT.